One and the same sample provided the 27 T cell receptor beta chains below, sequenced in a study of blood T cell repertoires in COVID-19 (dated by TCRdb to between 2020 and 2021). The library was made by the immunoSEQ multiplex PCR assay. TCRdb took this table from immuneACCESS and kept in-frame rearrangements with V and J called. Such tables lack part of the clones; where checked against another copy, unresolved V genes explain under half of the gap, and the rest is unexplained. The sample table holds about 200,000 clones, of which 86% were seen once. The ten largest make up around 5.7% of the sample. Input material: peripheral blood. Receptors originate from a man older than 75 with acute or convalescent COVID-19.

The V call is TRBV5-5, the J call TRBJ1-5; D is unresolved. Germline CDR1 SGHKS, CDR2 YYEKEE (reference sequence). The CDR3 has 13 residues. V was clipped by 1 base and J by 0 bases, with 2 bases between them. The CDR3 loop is CASSLYSNQPQHF. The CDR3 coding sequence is TGTGCCAGCAGCTTGTATAGCAATCAGCCCCAGCATTTT.

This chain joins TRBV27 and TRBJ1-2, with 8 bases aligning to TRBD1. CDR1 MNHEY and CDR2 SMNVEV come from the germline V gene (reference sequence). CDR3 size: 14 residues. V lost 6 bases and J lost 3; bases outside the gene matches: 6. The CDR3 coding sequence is TGTGCCAGCAGCCTGACAGGGGCTCACTATGGCTACACCTTC. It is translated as CASSLTGAHYGYTF.

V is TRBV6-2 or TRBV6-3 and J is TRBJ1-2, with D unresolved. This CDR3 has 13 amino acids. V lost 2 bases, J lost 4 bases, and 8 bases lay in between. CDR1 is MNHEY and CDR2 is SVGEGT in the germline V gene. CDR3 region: CASSYAGVYGYTF. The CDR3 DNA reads TGTGCCAGCAGTTACGCGGGAGTCTATGGCTACACCTTC.

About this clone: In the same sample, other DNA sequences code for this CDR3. This CDR3 reads CASSLSSGTEAFF. The CDR3 DNA sequence: TGTGCCAGCAGCTTATCGTCGGGAACTGAAGCTTTCTTT. The chain combines TRBV7-9 with TRBJ1-1; D is uncertain. Germline V lookup: CDR1 SEHNR, CDR2 FQNEAQ (reference sequence). Deletions cut 2 bases from V and 5 bases from J, with 9 bases between. This CDR3 is built from 13 residues.

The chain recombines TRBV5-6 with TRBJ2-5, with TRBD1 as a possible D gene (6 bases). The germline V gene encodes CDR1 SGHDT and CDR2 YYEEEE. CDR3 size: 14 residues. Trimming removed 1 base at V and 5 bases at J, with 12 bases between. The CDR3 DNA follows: TGTGCCAGCAGCTTGAAAGGGGGTGGGGAGACCCAGTACTTC. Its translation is CASSLKGGGETQYF.

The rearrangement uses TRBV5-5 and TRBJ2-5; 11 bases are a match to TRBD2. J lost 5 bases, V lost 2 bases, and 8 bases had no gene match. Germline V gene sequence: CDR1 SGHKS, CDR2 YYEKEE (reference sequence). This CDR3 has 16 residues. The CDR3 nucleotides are TGTGCCAGCAGCTTTCGGCTAGCGGGAGGAGGGGAGACCCAGTACTTC. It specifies CASSFRLAGGGETQYF. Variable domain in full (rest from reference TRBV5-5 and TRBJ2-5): DAGVTQSPTHLIKTRGQQVTLRCSPISGHKSVSWYQQVLGQGPQFIFQYYEKEERGRGNFPDRFSARQFPNYSSELNVNALLLGDSALYLCASSFRLAGGGETQYFGPGTRLLVL.

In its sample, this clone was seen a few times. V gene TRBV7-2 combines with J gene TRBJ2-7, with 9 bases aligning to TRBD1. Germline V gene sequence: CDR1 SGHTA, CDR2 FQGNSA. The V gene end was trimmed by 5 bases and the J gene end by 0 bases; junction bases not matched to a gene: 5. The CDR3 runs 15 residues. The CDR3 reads CASSARGQGSYEQYF. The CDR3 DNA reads TGTGCCAGCAGCGCCCGGGGACAGGGCTCCTACGAGCAGTACTTC.

The CDR3 nucleotides read TGTGCCAGCAGCTTATTCCTAGCGGGAGTCAACGAGCAGTACTTC. Translation: CASSLFLAGVNEQYF. The genes are TRBV7-9 and TRBJ2-7; 10 nucleotides agree with TRBD2. The germline V gene encodes CDR1 SEHNR and CDR2 FQNEAQ (reference sequence). This CDR3 has 15 residues. V was clipped by 2 bases and J by 5 bases; unmatched bases: 6.

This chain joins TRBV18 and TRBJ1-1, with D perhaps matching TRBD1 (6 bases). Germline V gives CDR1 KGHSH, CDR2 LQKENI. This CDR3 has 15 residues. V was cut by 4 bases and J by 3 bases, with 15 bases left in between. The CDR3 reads CASSLSQGLDTEAFF. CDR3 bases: TGTGCCAGCTCACTTTCGCAGGGGTTAGACACTGAAGCTTTCTTT. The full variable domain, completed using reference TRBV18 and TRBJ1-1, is NAGVMQNPRHLVRRRGQEARLRCSPMKGHSHVYWYRQLPEEGLKFMVYLQKENIIDESGMPKERFSAEFPKEGPSILRIQQVVRGDSAAYFCASSLSQGLDTEAFFGQGTRLTVV.

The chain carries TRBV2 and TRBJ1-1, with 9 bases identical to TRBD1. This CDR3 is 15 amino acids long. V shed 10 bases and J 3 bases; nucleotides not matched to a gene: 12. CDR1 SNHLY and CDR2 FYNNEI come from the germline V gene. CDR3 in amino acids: CATRGGTGIDTEAFF. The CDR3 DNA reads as TGTGCCACCCGGGGTGGGACAGGGATTGACACTGAAGCTTTCTTT.

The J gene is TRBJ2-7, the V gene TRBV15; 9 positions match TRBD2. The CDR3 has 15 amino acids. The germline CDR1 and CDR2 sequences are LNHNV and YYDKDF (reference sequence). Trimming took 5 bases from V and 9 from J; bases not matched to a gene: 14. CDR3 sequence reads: CATSFPIAGASGQYF. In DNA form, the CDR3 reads TGTGCCACCAGCTTCCCAATAGCGGGGGCCTCTGGGCAGTACTTC.

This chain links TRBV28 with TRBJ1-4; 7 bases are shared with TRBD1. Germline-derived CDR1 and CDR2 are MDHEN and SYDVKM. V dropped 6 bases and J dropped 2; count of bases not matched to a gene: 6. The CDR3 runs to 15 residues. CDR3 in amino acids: CASRYPRGTNEKLFF. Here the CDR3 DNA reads TGTGCCAGCAGGTACCCCAGGGGGACTAATGAAAAACTGTTTTTT.

CDR3 coding DNA: TGTGCCAGCAGCTCTCCCGGACAGGCCTCTGGAAACACCATATATTTT. It yields the protein CASSSPGQASGNTIYF. V is TRBV7-9 and J is TRBJ1-3; 7 bases agree with TRBD1. Germline CDR1 is SEHNR and CDR2 is FQNEAQ (reference sequence). V lost 4 bases to trimming and J lost 0 bases; unmatched junction nucleotides: 6. There are 16 residues in the CDR3.

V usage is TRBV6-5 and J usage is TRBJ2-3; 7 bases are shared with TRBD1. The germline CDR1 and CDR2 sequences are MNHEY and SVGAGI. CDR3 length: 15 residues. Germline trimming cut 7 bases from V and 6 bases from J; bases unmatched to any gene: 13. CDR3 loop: CASTRRGQGEDTQYF. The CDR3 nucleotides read TGTGCCAGCACCAGAAGGGGGCAGGGTGAGGATACGCAGTATTTT.

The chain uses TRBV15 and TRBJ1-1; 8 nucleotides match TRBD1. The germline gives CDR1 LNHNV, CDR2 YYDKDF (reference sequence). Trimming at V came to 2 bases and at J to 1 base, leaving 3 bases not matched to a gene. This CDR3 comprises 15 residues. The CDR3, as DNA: TGTGCCACCAGCAGAATGGGACAGGCGAACACTGAAGCTTTCTTT. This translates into CATSRMGQANTEAFF.

CDR3 protein: CASSESGGTYGYTF. The DNA of the CDR3 is TGCGCCAGCAGTGAATCAGGGGGCACCTATGGCTACACCTTC. The chain uses TRBV5-1 and TRBJ1-2; 8 bases fit TRBD1. This CDR3 region has 14 residues. The ends lost 5 bases at V and 4 bases at J; junction bases unmatched: 7. Germline CDR1 and CDR2: SGHRS and YFSETQ. The full variable domain, in which reference TRBV5-1 and TRBJ1-2 provide the parts outside the CDR3, is KAGVTQTPRYLIKTRGQQVTLSCSPISGHRSVSWYQQTPGQGLQFLFEYFSETQRNKGNFPGRFSGRQFSNSRSEMNVSTLELGDSALYLCASSESGGTYGYTFGSGTRLTVV.

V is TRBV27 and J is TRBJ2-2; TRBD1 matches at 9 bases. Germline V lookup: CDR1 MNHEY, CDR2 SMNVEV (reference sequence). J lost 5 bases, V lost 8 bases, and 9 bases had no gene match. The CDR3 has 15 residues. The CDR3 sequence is CASHQGTGNTGELFF. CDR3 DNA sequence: TGTGCCAGCCACCAGGGGACAGGGAATACCGGGGAGCTGTTTTTT.

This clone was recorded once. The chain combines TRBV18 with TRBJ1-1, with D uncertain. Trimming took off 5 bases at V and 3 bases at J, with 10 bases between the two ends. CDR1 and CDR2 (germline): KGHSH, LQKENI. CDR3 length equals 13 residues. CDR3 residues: CASSSDTYTEAFF. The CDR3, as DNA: TGTGCCAGCTCATCCGACACATACACTGAAGCTTTCTTT.

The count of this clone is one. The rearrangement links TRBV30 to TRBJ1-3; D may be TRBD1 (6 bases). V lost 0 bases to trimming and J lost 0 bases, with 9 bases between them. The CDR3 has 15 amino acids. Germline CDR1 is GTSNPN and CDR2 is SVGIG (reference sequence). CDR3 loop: CAWSVRGYSGNTIYF. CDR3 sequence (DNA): TGTGCCTGGAGTGTAAGGGGGTACTCTGGAAACACCATATATTTT.

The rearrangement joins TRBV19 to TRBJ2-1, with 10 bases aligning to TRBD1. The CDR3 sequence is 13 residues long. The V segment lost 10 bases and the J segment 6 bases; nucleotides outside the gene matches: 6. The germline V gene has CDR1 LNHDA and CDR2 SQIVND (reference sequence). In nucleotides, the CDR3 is TGTGCCACCAGGGACAGGGGTTCCAATGAGCAGTTCTTC. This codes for CATRDRGSNEQFF.

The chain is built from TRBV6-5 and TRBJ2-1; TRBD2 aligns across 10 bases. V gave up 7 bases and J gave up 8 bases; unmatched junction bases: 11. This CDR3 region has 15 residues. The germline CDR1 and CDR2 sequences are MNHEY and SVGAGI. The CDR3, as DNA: TGTGCCAGCAAGAAAGGTCCTAGCGGGAGCGATGAGCAGTTCTTC. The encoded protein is CASKKGPSGSDEQFF.

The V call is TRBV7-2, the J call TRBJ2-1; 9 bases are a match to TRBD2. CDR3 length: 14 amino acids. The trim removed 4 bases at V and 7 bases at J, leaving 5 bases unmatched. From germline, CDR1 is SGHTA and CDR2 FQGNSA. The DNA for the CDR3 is TGTGCCAGCAGCTGGCTAGCGGGAAAAAATGAGCAGTTCTTC. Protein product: CASSWLAGKNEQFF. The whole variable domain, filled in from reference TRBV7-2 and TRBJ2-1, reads GAGVSQSPSNKVTEKGKDVELRCDPISGHTALYWYRQSLGQGLEFLIYFQGNSAPDKSGLPSDRFSAERTGGSVSTLTIQRTQQEDSAVYLCASSWLAGKNEQFFGPGTRLTVL.

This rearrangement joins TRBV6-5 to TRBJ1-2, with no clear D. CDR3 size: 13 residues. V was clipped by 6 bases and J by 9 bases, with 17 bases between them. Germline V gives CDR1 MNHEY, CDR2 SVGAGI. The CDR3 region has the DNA TGTGCCAGCAGCTCGGGAACCCCAAGGAGCTACACCTTC. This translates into CASSSGTPRSYTF.

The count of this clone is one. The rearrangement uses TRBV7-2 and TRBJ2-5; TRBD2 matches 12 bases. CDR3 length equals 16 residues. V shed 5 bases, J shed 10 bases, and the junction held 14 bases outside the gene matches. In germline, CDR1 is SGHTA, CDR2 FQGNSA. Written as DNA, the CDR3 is TGTGCCAGCAGCACCCCCTCCGCCCTAGCGGGAGGGAACCAGTACTTC. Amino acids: CASSTPSALAGGNQYF.

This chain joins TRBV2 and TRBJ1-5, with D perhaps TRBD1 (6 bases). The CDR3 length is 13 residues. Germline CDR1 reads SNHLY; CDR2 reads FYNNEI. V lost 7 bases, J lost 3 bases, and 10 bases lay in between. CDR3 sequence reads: CASKDSFNQPQHF. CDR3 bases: TGTGCCAGCAAGGACAGCTTCAATCAGCCCCAGCATTTT.

The CDR3 DNA reads as TGTGCCAGCAGCTCCAACGACAGGGGAACAGATACGCAGTATTTT. As protein: CASSSNDRGTDTQYF. The J gene is TRBJ2-3, the V gene TRBV7-6; TRBD1 aligns across 8 bases. V was pared by 4 bases and J by 3 bases, with 6 bases of the junction left unmatched. CDR1 is SGHVS and CDR2 is FNYEAQ in the germline V gene. This CDR3 contains 15 residues. The full variable domain, its missing parts supplied by reference TRBV7-6 and TRBJ2-3, is GAGVSQSPRYKVTKRGQDVALRCDPISGHVSLYWYRQALGQGPEFLTYFNYEAQQDKSGLPNDRFSAERPEGSISTLTIQRTEQRDSAMYRCASSSNDRGTDTQYFGPGTRLTVL.

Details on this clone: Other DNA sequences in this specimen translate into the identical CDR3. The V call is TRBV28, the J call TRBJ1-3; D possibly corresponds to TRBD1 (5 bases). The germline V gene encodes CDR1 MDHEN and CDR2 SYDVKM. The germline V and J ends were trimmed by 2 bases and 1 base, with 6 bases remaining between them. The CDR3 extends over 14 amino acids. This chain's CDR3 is CASSLRGSGNTIYF. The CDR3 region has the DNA TGTGCCAGCAGTTTACGGGGGTCTGGAAACACCATATATTTT.